The 25 T cell receptor beta chains below were found in one sample sequenced in a study of blood T cell repertoires in COVID-19 (dated by TCRdb to 2018 to 2020). Library preparation employed the immunoSEQ multiplex PCR assay. TCRdb holds this immuneACCESS table with in-frame rearrangements only. Some clones are missing; in checked studies, unresolved V genes explain under half, and the rest has no known cause. Here the sample has roughly 330,000 clones; approximately 85% occur a single time. The ten largest clonotypes hold under 2% of the sample. Sequencing input: peripheral blood. These receptors all come from a woman aged 45-60 years with acute or convalescent COVID-19.

This sequence joins TRBV28 and TRBJ2-1; 10 nucleotides line up with TRBD2. This CDR3 has 16 amino acids. The germline CDR1 and CDR2 sequences are MDHEN and SYDVKM. V lost 3 bases and J lost 8; bases outside the gene matches: 10. CDR3 in DNA: TGTGCCAGCAGTTTCCTCGGACTAGCGGAGAGAGATGAGCAGTTCTTC. As protein: CASSFLGLAERDEQFF.

Written as DNA, the CDR3 is TGTGCCAGCAGCCGAGGACTAACCAATGAGCAGTTCTTC. It translates to CASSRGLTNEQFF. V gene TRBV7-6 combines with J gene TRBJ2-1; the D gene is possibly TRBD2 (6 bases). This CDR3 region has 13 residues. Germline CDR1 is SGHVS and CDR2 is FNYEAQ. The ends were cut back, 5 bases at V and 6 bases at J, with 11 bases in the middle.

The CDR3 loop reads CASLGAWDSTYNEQFF. In DNA, the CDR3 is TGTGCCAGTCTTGGGGCGTGGGACAGTACCTACAATGAGCAGTTCTTC. V usage is TRBV19 and J usage is TRBJ2-1; 7 bases fit TRBD1. The germline gives CDR1 LNHDA, CDR2 SQIVND (reference sequence). Trimming took 8 bases from V and 2 from J; bases not matched to a gene: 12. The CDR3 runs 16 residues.

The chain carries TRBV7-2 and TRBJ2-5; 9 positions match TRBD1. From germline, CDR1 is SGHTA and CDR2 FQGNSA. This CDR3 region has 14 residues. The V and J ends lost 2 bases and 3 bases, in that order; junction bases with no gene match: 1. CDR3 nucleotides: TGTGCCAGCAGCTTATGGACAGGGGAAGAGACCCAGTACTTC. Its protein is CASSLWTGEETQYF.

This clone was detected only a few times. V usage is TRBV28 and J usage is TRBJ1-6; D ambiguous. From germline, CDR1 is MDHEN and CDR2 SYDVKM. Deletions cut 4 bases from V and 0 bases from J, with 10 bases between. CDR3 length equals 16 residues. The CDR3 DNA follows: TGTGCCAGCAGTTGGCAGTCTGGCTCCTATAATTCACCCCTCCACTTT. Amino acid sequence: CASSWQSGSYNSPLHF.

The chain combines TRBV28 with TRBJ2-7; 11 positions match TRBD2. The CDR3 consists of 15 residues. Germline CDR1 and CDR2: MDHEN and SYDVKM. The V segment lost 7 bases and the J segment 3 bases; nucleotides outside the gene matches: 8. CDR3 residues: CASTSPGLAVYEQYF. DNA of the CDR3: TGTGCCAGCACCTCCCCGGGACTAGCGGTCTACGAGCAGTACTTC.

This clone showed up just a few times. The rearrangement uses TRBV10-3 and TRBJ2-1; TRBD2 aligns across 12 bases. V trimming: 4 bases; J trimming: 9 bases; junction bases outside the gene matches: 4. Germline CDR1 is ENHRY and CDR2 is SYGVKD. The length of the CDR3 is 14 residues. The CDR3 reads CAISGTSGRSEQFF. The CDR3 DNA reads TGTGCCATCAGTGGAACTAGCGGGAGGTCTGAGCAGTTCTTC.

The rearrangement links TRBV5-6 to TRBJ2-1; the D gene is possibly TRBD1 (5 bases). From germline, CDR1 is SGHDT and CDR2 YYEEEE. This CDR3 region has 14 residues. Trimming took off 0 bases at V and 4 bases at J, with 8 bases between the two ends. The CDR3 DNA follows: TGTGCCAGCAGCTTGGTTTCAGGGTACAATGAGCAGTTCTTC. Protein product: CASSLVSGYNEQFF.

The chain couples TRBV28 to TRBJ2-3; tentative D call: TRBD2 (6 bases). This CDR3 has 14 amino acids. Germline CDR1 is MDHEN and CDR2 is SYDVKM. The V gene lost 3 bases and the J gene lost 5 bases, with 12 bases spanning the gap. CDR3 in DNA: TGTGCCAGCAGTTTTGGCGGGAATGAAGATACGCAGTATTTT. Translating gives CASSFGGNEDTQYF. The entire variable domain, with the rest obtained from reference TRBV28 and TRBJ2-3, is as follows: DVKVTQSSRYLVKRTGEKVFLECVQDMDHENMFWYRQDPGLGLRLIYFSYDVKMKEKGDIPEGYSVSREKKERFSLILESASTNQTSMYLCASSFGGNEDTQYFGPGTRLTVL.

The rearrangement joins TRBV28 to TRBJ1-3; perhaps TRBD1 as D (6 bases). This CDR3 comprises 14 residues. Germline V CDR1 and CDR2: MDHEN, SYDVKM. V lost 7 bases, J lost 0 bases, and 10 bases lay in between. The CDR3 nucleotides are TGTGCCAGCACGCGCAGGGGCTCTGGAAACACCATATATTTT. Its protein product is CASTRRGSGNTIYF.

The V gene is TRBV9, the J gene TRBJ1-4, with 7 nucleotides matching TRBD1. Germline V gene data show CDR1 as SGDLS and CDR2 as YYNGEE. There are 15 residues in the CDR3. The J segment lost 6 bases and the V segment lost 0 bases, leaving 5 bases of the junction unmatched. This CDR3 reads CASSVGEGADEKLFF. CDR3 nucleotides: TGTGCCAGCAGCGTAGGCGAGGGGGCGGATGAAAAACTGTTTTTT. Looking up the rest from reference TRBV9 and TRBJ1-4 gives the full variable domain: DSGVTQTPKHLITATGQRVTLRCSPRSGDLSVYWYQQSLDQGLQFLIQYYNGEERAKGNILERFSAQQFPDLHSELNLSSLELGDSALYFCASSVGEGADEKLFFGSGTQLSVL.

This chain links TRBV5-5 with TRBJ1-1; the D gene is possibly TRBD1 (6 bases). From germline, CDR1 is SGHKS and CDR2 YYEKEE (reference sequence). Trimming removed 1 base at V and 3 bases at J, with 10 bases between. The CDR3 runs to 14 residues. The CDR3 protein is CASSLSGVHTEAFF. The CDR3 region has the DNA TGTGCCAGCAGCTTGTCAGGGGTGCACACTGAAGCTTTCTTT.

The chain uses TRBV27 and TRBJ1-1; TRBD1 matches 9 bases. Germline V lookup: CDR1 MNHEY, CDR2 SMNVEV (reference sequence). The junction had 5 bases not matched to a gene; V was cut back by 7 bases and J by 5 bases. There are 13 residues in the CDR3. CDR3 DNA sequence: TGTGCCAGCACTGGACAGGGGAGGACTGAAGCTTTCTTT. Its translation: CASTGQGRTEAFF.

The V gene is TRBV10-3, the J gene TRBJ2-7; 9 bases agree with TRBD1. V shed 10 bases and J 5 bases; nucleotides not matched to a gene: 6. Germline assignment: CDR1 ENHRY and CDR2 SYGVKD. This CDR3 is 12 amino acids long. CDR3 region: CASLGQGNEQYF. The CDR3 DNA reads TGTGCCAGCCTGGGACAGGGAAACGAGCAGTACTTC.

The chain has TRBV27 and TRBJ1-4; no clear D. This CDR3 comprises 15 residues. The germline CDR1 and CDR2 sequences are MNHEY and SMNVEV (reference sequence). V lost 5 bases and J lost 8, with 18 bases in between. CDR3 DNA: TGTGCCAGCAGTCCCTCGCGGGCACTAGGGGAAAAACTGTTTTTT. Protein product: CASSPSRALGEKLFF.

The V call is TRBV7-2, the J call TRBJ2-7; 9 bases line up with TRBD1. The germline gives CDR1 SGHTA, CDR2 FQGNSA. CDR3 length: 14 residues. V dropped 3 bases and J dropped 2; count of bases not matched to a gene: 2. The CDR3 DNA sequence: TGTGCCAGCAGCTTCCGGGACAGGGCCTACGAGCAGTACTTC. Amino acid sequence: CASSFRDRAYEQYF. Looking up the rest from reference TRBV7-2 and TRBJ2-7 gives the full variable domain: GAGVSQSPSNKVTEKGKDVELRCDPISGHTALYWYRQSLGQGLEFLIYFQGNSAPDKSGLPSDRFSAERTGGSVSTLTIQRTQQEDSAVYLCASSFRDRAYEQYFGPGTRLTVT.

The gene calls are TRBV19 and TRBJ1-1; 11 bases match TRBD1. Germline V gives CDR1 LNHDA, CDR2 SQIVND (reference sequence). This CDR3 contains 16 residues. V shed 3 bases, J shed 0 bases, and the junction held 3 bases outside the gene matches. In DNA, the CDR3 is TGTGCCAGTAGTATGGGGACAGGGGGGATGAACACTGAAGCTTTCTTT. Protein: CASSMGTGGMNTEAFF.

The V and J genes are TRBV5-1 and TRBJ1-1; 8 bases map to TRBD1. From germline, CDR1 is SGHRS and CDR2 YFSETQ. This CDR3 is built from 17 residues. The ends lost 2 bases at V and 1 base at J; junction bases unmatched: 10. CDR3 residues: CASSFAGQGIGNTEAFF. The DNA of the CDR3 is TGCGCCAGCAGCTTCGCCGGACAGGGAATAGGGAACACTGAAGCTTTCTTT.

This clone was seen only once. The chain carries TRBV6-4 and TRBJ2-1; 8 positions agree with TRBD1. Germline-derived CDR1 and CDR2 are MRHNA and SNTAGT. This CDR3 has 14 residues. The V segment lost 8 bases and the J segment 8 bases; nucleotides outside the gene matches: 11. As DNA, the CDR3 is TGTGCCAGCTCTTCCTGGACAGGGAACGATGAGCAGTTCTTC. Translated, it gives CASSSWTGNDEQFF.

The chain recombines TRBV27 with TRBJ1-5; 9 bases are a match to TRBD1. This CDR3 has 16 amino acids. Germline assignment: CDR1 MNHEY and CDR2 SMNVEV (reference sequence). V shed 5 bases, J shed 0 bases, and the junction held 5 bases outside the gene matches. The CDR3 nucleotides are TGTGCCAGCAGTCCACGGACAGGGGATAGCAATCAGCCCCAGCATTTT. It is translated as CASSPRTGDSNQPQHF.

The chain recombines TRBV18 with TRBJ2-5; no reliable D call. Looked up from germline, CDR1 is KGHSH and CDR2 is LQKENI. Trimming took off 4 bases at V and 0 bases at J, with 6 bases between the two ends. This CDR3 spans 13 amino acids. CDR3 region: CASSLQNQETQYF. CDR3 sequence (DNA): TGTGCCAGCTCACTACAAAACCAAGAGACCCAGTACTTC.

This chain links TRBV5-1 with TRBJ2-5; 13 nucleotides match TRBD2. The CDR3 spans 16 residues. The germline CDR1 and CDR2 sequences are SGHRS and YFSETQ. V trimming: 0 bases; J trimming: 5 bases; junction bases outside the gene matches: 4. The CDR3 DNA sequence: TGCGCCAGCAGCTTGGGGACTAGCGGGAGTCGCGAGACCCAGTACTTC. It is translated as CASSLGTSGSRETQYF. The variable domain in full, with the rest retrieved from reference TRBV5-1 and TRBJ2-5, is KAGVTQTPRYLIKTRGQQVTLSCSPISGHRSVSWYQQTPGQGLQFLFEYFSETQRNKGNFPGRFSGRQFSNSRSEMNVSTLELGDSALYLCASSLGTSGSRETQYFGPGTRLLVL.

This chain links TRBV5-1 with TRBJ2-2; weak D call: TRBD1 (6 bases). From germline, CDR1 is SGHRS and CDR2 YFSETQ. The length of the CDR3 is 15 residues. V lost 4 bases and J lost 5, with 15 bases in between. CDR3 nucleotide sequence: TGCGCCAGCAGCCCGAGCGCAAGGGGGACCGGGGAGCTGTTTTTT. Its protein product is CASSPSARGTGELFF.

The rearrangement links TRBV29-1 to TRBJ2-1; 10 bases line up with TRBD2. V trimming: 3 bases; J trimming: 4 bases; junction bases outside the gene matches: 3. In germline, CDR1 is SQVTM, CDR2 ANQGSEA. The CDR3 sequence is 14 residues long. The CDR3 DNA reads as TGCAGCGTTGAGAGACTAGCGGGTTACAATGAGCAGTTCTTC. Protein product: CSVERLAGYNEQFF.

The gene calls are TRBV7-9 and TRBJ2-2, with 7 nucleotides matching TRBD1. Germline V lookup: CDR1 SEHNR, CDR2 FQNEAQ (reference sequence). This CDR3 contains 16 residues. V lost 3 bases and J lost 1; bases outside the gene matches: 5. The CDR3: CASSFPRTGNTGELFF. The CDR3, as DNA: TGTGCCAGCAGCTTCCCTAGGACAGGGAACACCGGGGAGCTGTTTTTT.